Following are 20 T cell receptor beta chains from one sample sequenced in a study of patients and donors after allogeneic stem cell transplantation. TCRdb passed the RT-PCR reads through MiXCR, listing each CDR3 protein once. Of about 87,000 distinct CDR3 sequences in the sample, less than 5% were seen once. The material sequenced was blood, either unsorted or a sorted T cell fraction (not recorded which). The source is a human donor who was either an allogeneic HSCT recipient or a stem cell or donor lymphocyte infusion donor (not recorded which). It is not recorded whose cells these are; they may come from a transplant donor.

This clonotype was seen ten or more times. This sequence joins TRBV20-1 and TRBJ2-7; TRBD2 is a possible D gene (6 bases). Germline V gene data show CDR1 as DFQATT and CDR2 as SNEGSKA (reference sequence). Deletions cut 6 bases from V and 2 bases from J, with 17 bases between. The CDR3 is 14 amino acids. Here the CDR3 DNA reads TGCAGTGCCGCCACCCGGGACTTCGCCTACGAGCAGTACTTC. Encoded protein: CSAATRDFAYEQYF.

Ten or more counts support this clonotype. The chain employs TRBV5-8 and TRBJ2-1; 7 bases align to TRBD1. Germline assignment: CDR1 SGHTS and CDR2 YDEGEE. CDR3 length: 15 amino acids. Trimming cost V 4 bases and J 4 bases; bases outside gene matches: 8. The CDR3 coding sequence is TGTGCCAGCAGCCCTAGGGGGCGCGGGTACAATGAGCAGTTCTTC. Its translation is CASSPRGRGYNEQFF.

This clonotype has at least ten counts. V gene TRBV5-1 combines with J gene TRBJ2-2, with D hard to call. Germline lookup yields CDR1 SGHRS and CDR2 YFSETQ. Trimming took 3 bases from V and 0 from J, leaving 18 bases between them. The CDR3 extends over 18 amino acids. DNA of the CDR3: TGCGCCAGCAGCTGGCCCGCCGGTATAGCCTCGAACACCGGGGAGCTGTTTTTT. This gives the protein CASSWPAGIASNTGELFF.

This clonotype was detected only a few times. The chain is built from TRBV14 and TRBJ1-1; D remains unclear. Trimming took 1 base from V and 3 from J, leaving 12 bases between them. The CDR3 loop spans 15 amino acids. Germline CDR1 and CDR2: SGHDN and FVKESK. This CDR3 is CASSQVGLSYTEAFF. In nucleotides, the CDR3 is TGTGCCAGCAGCCAAGTTGGACTAAGCTACACTGAAGCTTTCTTT.

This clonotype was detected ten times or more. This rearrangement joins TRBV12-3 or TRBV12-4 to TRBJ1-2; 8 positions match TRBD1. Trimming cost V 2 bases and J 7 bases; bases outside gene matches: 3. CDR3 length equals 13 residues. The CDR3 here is CASSLQGAGGYTF. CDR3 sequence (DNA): TGTGCCAGCAGTTTACAGGGGGCGGGTGGCTACACCTTC.

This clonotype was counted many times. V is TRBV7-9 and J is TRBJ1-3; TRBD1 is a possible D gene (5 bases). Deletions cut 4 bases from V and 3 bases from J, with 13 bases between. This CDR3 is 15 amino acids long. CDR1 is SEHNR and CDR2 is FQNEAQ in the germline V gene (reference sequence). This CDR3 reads CASSSQGGSGNTIYF. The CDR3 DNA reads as TGTGCCAGCAGCTCCCAGGGTGGGAGTGGAAACACCATATATTTT.

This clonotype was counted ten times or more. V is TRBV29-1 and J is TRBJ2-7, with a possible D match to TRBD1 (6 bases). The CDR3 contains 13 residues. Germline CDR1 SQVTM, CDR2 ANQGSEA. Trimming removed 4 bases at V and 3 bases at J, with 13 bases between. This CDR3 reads CSVAGDTDYEQYF. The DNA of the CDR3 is TGCAGCGTTGCCGGGGACACTGACTACGAGCAGTACTTC.

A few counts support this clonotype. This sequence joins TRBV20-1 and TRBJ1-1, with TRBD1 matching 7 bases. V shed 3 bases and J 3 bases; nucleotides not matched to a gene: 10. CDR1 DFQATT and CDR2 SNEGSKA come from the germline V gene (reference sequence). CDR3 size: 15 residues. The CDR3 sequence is CSASPRDSYYTEAFF. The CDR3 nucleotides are TGCAGTGCTAGCCCCCGGGACAGCTATTACACTGAAGCTTTCTTT.

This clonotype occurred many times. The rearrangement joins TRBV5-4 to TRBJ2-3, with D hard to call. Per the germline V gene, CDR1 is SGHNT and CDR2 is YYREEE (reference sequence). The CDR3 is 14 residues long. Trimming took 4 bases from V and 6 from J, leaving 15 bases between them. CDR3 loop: CASSPGFNRDTQYF. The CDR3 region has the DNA TGTGCCAGCAGCCCTGGGTTTAATCGGGATACGCAGTATTTT.

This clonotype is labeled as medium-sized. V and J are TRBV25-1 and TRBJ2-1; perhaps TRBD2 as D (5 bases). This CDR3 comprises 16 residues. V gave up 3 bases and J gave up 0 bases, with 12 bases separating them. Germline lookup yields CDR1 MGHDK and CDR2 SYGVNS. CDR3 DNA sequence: TGTGCCAGCAGTGACCCTTCGGGGAACTCCTACAATGAGCAGTTCTTC. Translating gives CASSDPSGNSYNEQFF.

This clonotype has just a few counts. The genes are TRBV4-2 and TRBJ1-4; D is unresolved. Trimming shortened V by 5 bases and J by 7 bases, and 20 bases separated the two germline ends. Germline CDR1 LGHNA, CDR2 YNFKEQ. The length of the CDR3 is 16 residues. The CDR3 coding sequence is TGTGCCAGCAGCTCAACTGGGTTGATGGCCGGTGAAAAACTGTTTTTT. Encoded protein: CASSSTGLMAGEKLFF.

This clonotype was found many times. The CDR3, as DNA: TGCGCCAGCAGCCAAGGGTTCGGCCTGGGAACCTACGAGCAGTACTTC. This encodes CASSQGFGLGTYEQYF. The rearrangement links TRBV4-1 to TRBJ2-7; D gene unclear. Trimming took 1 base from V and 2 from J, leaving 15 bases between them. The CDR3 is made up of 16 amino acids. Germline loops: CDR1 MGHRA, CDR2 YSYEKL.

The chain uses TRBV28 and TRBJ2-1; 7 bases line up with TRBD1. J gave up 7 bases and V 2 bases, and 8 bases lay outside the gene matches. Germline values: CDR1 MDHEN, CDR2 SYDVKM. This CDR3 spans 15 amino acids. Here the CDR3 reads CASSLGRGMANEQFF. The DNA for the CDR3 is TGTGCCAGCAGTTTAGGCAGGGGGATGGCAAATGAGCAGTTCTTC.

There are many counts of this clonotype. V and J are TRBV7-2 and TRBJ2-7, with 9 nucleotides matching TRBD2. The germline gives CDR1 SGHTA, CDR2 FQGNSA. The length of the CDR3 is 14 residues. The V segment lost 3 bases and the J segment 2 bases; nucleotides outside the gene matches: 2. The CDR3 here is CASSFRTSAYEQYF. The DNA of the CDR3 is TGTGCCAGCAGCTTCAGGACTAGCGCCTACGAGCAGTACTTC.

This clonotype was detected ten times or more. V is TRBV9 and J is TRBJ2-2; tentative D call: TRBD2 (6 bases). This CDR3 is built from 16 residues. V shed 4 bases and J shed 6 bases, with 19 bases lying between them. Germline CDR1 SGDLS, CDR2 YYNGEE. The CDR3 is CASSPSGGRQSGELFF. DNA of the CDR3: TGTGCCAGCAGCCCCTCCGGGGGACGCCAGTCCGGGGAGCTGTTTTTT.

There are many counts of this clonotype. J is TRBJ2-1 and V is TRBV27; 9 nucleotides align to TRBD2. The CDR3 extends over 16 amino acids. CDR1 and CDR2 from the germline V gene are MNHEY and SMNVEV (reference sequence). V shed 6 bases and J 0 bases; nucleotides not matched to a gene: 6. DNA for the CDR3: TGTGCCAGCAGGAGCGGGAGGAGGGGCTCCTACAATGAGCAGTTCTTC. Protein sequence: CASRSGRRGSYNEQFF.

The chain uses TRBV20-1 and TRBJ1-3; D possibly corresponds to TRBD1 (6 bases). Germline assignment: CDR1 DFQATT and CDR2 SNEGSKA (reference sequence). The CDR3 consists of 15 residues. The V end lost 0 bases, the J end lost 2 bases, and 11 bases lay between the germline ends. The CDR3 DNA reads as TGCAGTGCTAGAGAAAGGGGGAATCCTGGAAACACCATATATTTT. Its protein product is CSARERGNPGNTIYF.

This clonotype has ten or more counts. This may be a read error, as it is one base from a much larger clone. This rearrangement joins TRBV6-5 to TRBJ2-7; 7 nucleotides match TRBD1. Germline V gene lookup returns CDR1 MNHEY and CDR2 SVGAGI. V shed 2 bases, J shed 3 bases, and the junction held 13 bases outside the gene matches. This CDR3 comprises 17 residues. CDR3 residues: CASSYLPGTVDLYEQYF. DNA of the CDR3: TGTGCCAGCAGTTACCTACCTGGGACAGTCGATCTCTACGAGCAGTACTTC.

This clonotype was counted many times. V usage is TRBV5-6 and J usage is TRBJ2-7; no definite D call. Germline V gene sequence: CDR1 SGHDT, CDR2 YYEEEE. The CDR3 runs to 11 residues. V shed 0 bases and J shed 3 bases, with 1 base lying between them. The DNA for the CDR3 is TGTGCCAGCAGCTTGGTCTACGAGCAGTACTTC. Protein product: CASSLVYEQYF.

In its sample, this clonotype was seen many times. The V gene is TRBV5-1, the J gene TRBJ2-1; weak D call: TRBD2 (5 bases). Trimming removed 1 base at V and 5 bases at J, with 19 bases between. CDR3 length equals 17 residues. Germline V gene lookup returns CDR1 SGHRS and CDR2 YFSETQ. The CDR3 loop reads CASSLWVSQAEDNEQFF. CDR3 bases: TGCGCCAGCAGCTTGTGGGTGAGTCAAGCGGAAGACAATGAGCAGTTCTTC.